This T cell receptor beta chain was identified in a study of shared clonotypes between healthy human individuals. Study-level results: Across a handful of donors, naive CD4 shared roughly 5%, naive CD8 more than 3%, memory CD4 more than 2%, memory CD8 approximately 0.4%. At large depth, rarefaction still showed sorted-subset sequencing to be incomplete.

From germline, CDR1 is MNHNY and CDR2 SVGAGI (reference sequence). The V segment lost 5 bases and the J segment 4 bases; nucleotides outside the gene matches: 7. The CDR3 is made up of 15 amino acids. The test was conducted at deep level. The authors' processing: Filtering of immunoSEQ junctional sequences could not match full-length read filtering. Generated by immunoSEQ multiplex PCR, the TCRdb table keeps only in-frame clones and is missing some. The DNA gave D and trimming, while V, J and clone size come from that table. The profile shows 600,000 to 700,000 clones, 60% to 75% of them singletons. As to this clone: Its antigen is currently unknown.

The sample taken for sequencing was memory CD4+ T cells sorted from blood. The sample's subset: CD45RA-negative fraction. The TCR comes from a woman in her 30s in good health. This sequence joins TRBV6-6 and TRBJ2-2, with 7 bases matching TRBD1. The CDR3 DNA reads as TGTGCCAGCAGTACGACAGGGTTGGGCACCGGGGAGCTGTTTTTT. It translates to CASSTTGLGTGELFF.